This T cell receptor (beta chain) was captured by sequencing in a study of OX40 agonist ivuxolimab in advanced cancers. Regarding the study in general: The costimulatory receptor OX40 (CD134) was targeted by ivuxolimab, a fully human IgG2 agonistic monoclonal antibody. In the dose-escalation cohort, more than 75% of patients were male, and the mean age was roughly 60 years, with a range of about 23 to 90. Intravenous ivuxolimab was administered to patients every 2 weeks at six dose levels: 0.01, 0.1, 0.3, 1.5, 3 and 10 mg/kg. Prior anti-PD-1, anti-PD-L1 or anti-CTLA-4 therapy was permitted, and checkpoint inhibitors had been received by more than 35% of dose-escalation patients. Peripheral TCRbeta sequencing was intended to test whether TCR sequence diversity was altered and clonal T-cell expansion was caused by ivuxolimab. The paper describes the monotherapy dose-escalation part (N of about 50 patients) of the phase I trial of ivuxolimab. Of the 50 to 55 patients in dose escalation, some 20 had hepatocellular carcinoma, approximately 15 had melanoma, 9 had renal cell carcinoma and 9 had head and neck cancer. Three dose-escalation patients achieved partial responses, one with hepatocellular carcinoma and two with cutaneous melanoma.

About this clone itself: Its binding antigen is unknown. Base quality data are lacking; no much larger clone is found one base away.

The trial excluded patients who had a history of autoimmune disease or were on systemic immunosuppression. Peripheral blood for TCR sequencing was drawn from every dose cohort at baseline, at cycle 4 day 1 and at cycle 7 day 1. Samples came from an open-label, multicenter, first-in-human phase I dose-escalation trial of ivuxolimab. Adults with locally advanced or metastatic melanoma, renal cell, hepatocellular, or head and neck squamous cell carcinoma were enrolled in the trial. Before TCR sequencing, CD4+ and CD8+ T cells were separately sorted from peripheral blood. Genomic DNA was extracted from sorted cells for sequencing of the TCRbeta CDR3 region. The immunoSEQ Assay was used for sequencing of TCRbeta CDR3 regions. Here the immuneACCESS table is served through TCRdb, limited to in-frame sequences with V and J called. Missing clones are a known gap in these copies; in checked studies unresolved V genes cover under half, and the rest lacks a known reason. The sample table holds around 66,000 clones, of which less than 85% were seen once. The biggest ten clones account for roughly 3.9% of the sample.

The paper as a whole reports these results and caveats: In the 0.1-3.0 mg/kg groups, partial responders had among the lowest normalized peripheral clonal expansion, particularly in CD8+ T cells. Low levels of normalized T-cell clonal expansion were also seen in some patients who did not respond. The antigen specificity of the clonally expanded peripheral T cells was not determined. At doses of 0.1 to 3.0 mg/kg, clonal expansion of both CD4+ and CD8+ T cells in blood was seen between baseline and week 6. After ivuxolimab, more expanded clones were found on average in CD8+ T cells than in CD4+ T cells.

V drops 8 bases and J drops 0 bases, leaving 11 bases in between. CDR1 and CDR2 are drawn from the germline V gene: MDHEN, SYDVKM. From the cysteine through the phenylalanine, the CDR3 covers 14 amino acids. Kept here is only the CDR3 DNA, which spans 42 bases and is read in frame from base 1. The receptor was isolated from an adult with an advanced solid tumor such as melanoma, head and neck, liver or kidney cancer. The sequencing used CD4+ or CD8+ T cells sorted from blood, collected in a trial of the OX40 agonist ivuxolimab. The chain was built from TRBV28 and TRBJ1-3; the D gene is unclear. Here is the DNA: TGTGCCAGCTGGATACGGGGCTCTGGAAACACCATATATTTT. Translated, it gives CASWIRGSGNTIYF.